Shown below are 5 T cell receptor beta chains from a single sample sequenced in a study of early T cells in non-severe SARS-CoV-2 infection. TCRdb reprocessed the 5' RACE reads with MiXCR, giving one entry per CDR3 protein. The table includes roughly 55,000 distinct CDR3 sequences, 11% detected once. Sequenced: whole blood. Receptors were obtained from an adult who was a healthcare worker with PCR-confirmed SARS-CoV-2 infection or an uninfected control (not recorded which).

Ten or more counts support this clonotype. V and J are TRBV28 and TRBJ2-3; D gene uncertain. The CDR3 has 12 amino acids. The germline V gene encodes CDR1 MDHEN and CDR2 SYDVKM. Trimming cost V 5 bases and J 6 bases, with 9 bases left between them. CDR3 nucleotide sequence: TGTGCCAGCAGTCCCCATTTGGATACGCAGTATTTT. Translated: CASSPHLDTQYF.

This chain connects TRBV9 to TRBJ2-4; TRBD2 matches 10 bases. V shed 0 bases, J shed 6 bases, and the junction held 0 bases outside the gene matches. There are 14 residues in the CDR3. Germline V gene sequence: CDR1 SGDLS, CDR2 YYNGEE. CDR3 sequence: CASSVGLAGNIQYF. CDR3 coding DNA: TGTGCCAGCAGCGTAGGACTAGCGGGAAACATTCAGTACTTC.

The chain joins TRBV6-5 to TRBJ2-3; maybe TRBD2 (6 bases). V gave up 2 bases and J gave up 5 bases, with 11 bases separating them. Looked up from germline, CDR1 is MNHEY and CDR2 is SVGAGI. There are 14 residues in the CDR3. CDR3 DNA sequence: TGTGCCAGCAGTTACGGGCCCGGGAGAGATACGCAGTATTTT. Its translation is CASSYGPGRDTQYF.

This clonotype has at least ten counts. V usage is TRBV7-3 and J usage is TRBJ2-2; the match to TRBD1 covers 7 bases. Looked up from germline, CDR1 is SGHTA and CDR2 is FQGTGA. The trim removed 4 bases at V and 2 bases at J, leaving 7 bases unmatched. The CDR3 runs 16 residues. The CDR3 sequence is CASSSSGGPNTGELFF. The CDR3 DNA is TGTGCCAGCAGCTCCTCAGGGGGTCCCAACACCGGGGAGCTGTTTTTT.

The chain has TRBV5-6 and TRBJ1-5; possible D gene TRBD1, 5 bases. Germline CDR1 and CDR2: SGHDT and YYEEEE. The CDR3 runs 14 residues. Trimming pared 4 bases from V and 0 bases from J, leaving 8 bases between. In nucleotides, the CDR3 is TGTGCCAGCAGCCGGGGGATTAGCAATCAGCCCCAGCATTTT. It codes for CASSRGISNQPQHF. Full variable domain (outside the CDR3, taken from reference TRBV5-6 and TRBJ1-5): DAGVTQSPTHLIKTRGQQVTLRCSPKSGHDTVSWYQQALGQGPQFIFQYYEEEERQRGNFPDRFSGHQFPNYSSELNVNALLLGDSALYLCASSRGISNQPQHFGDGTRLSIL.